A single sample gave rise to the 9 T cell receptor beta chains below, sequenced in a study of cytomegalovirus exposure and HLA in healthy donors. Primers: 60 Vbeta forward and 13 Jbeta reverse. The assay was immunoSEQ multiplex PCR, and TCRdb's table has in-frame clones only and misses some. The repertoire has about 99,000 clones, 65% to 85% of them found once; the top ten carry around 3.2%. The sequencing input was PBMCs. The receptors here all came from a man aged 40-50 years in good health and CMV-seronegative.

The sample holds one count of this clone. This chain uses TRBV30 with TRBJ1-1, with D possibly being TRBD1 (5 bases). The CDR3 is made up of 14 amino acids. The V gene's germline CDR1 is GTSNPN and CDR2 SVGIG (reference sequence). V lost 4 bases to trimming and J lost 1 base, with 13 bases between them. The CDR3 DNA sequence: TGTGCCTGGATCCCCAGGGTAAGGAACACTGAAGCTTTCTTT. This sequence encodes CAWIPRVRNTEAFF.

This clone has a handful of counts. The chain uses TRBV6-6 and TRBJ1-1; 9 bases are shared with TRBD1. Trimming at V came to 6 bases and at J to 3 bases, leaving 5 bases not matched to a gene. This CDR3 has 14 amino acids. The germline V gene encodes CDR1 MNHNY and CDR2 SVGAGI (reference sequence). The CDR3 nucleotides are TGTGCCAGCAGGGATGGACAGGGGTACACTGAAGCTTTCTTT. Its protein product is CASRDGQGYTEAFF.

The chain uses TRBV27 and TRBJ1-1; tentative D call: TRBD1 (5 bases). The CDR3 is 14 amino acids. Germline V gene sequence: CDR1 MNHEY, CDR2 SMNVEV (reference sequence). V lost 2 bases, J lost 2 bases, and 9 bases lay in between. CDR3 residues: CASSLRQPNTEAFF. DNA of the CDR3: TGTGCCAGCAGTTTACGACAGCCCAACACTGAAGCTTTCTTT.

The rearrangement joins TRBV4-2 to TRBJ2-3; D possibly corresponds to TRBD2 (6 bases). The CDR3 runs 16 residues. Trimming stripped 0 bases from V and 2 bases from J, with 12 bases between. The germline CDR1 and CDR2 sequences are LGHNA and YNFKEQ. The DNA of the CDR3 is TGTGCCAGCAGCCAAGATCAGGGCGGGAACACAGATACGCAGTATTTT. Protein product: CASSQDQGGNTDTQYF.

The sample holds a few counts of this clone. The rearrangement uses TRBV7-9 and TRBJ1-1; tentatively, D is TRBD1 (5 bases). Trimming left V 4 bases short and J 6 bases short, with 12 bases between. This CDR3 region has 13 residues. Germline CDR1 SEHNR, CDR2 FQNEAQ (reference sequence). The CDR3 sequence: CASSSPGRPEAFF. In nucleotides, the CDR3 is TGTGCCAGCAGCTCCCCAGGGAGGCCTGAAGCTTTCTTT.

Only a few counts were recorded for this clone. This sequence joins TRBV28 and TRBJ2-7; 7 bases fit TRBD1. Germline CDR1 and CDR2: MDHEN and SYDVKM. CDR3 size: 14 residues. Losses at the gene ends were 7 bases for V and 1 base for J; bases not matched to a gene: 7. DNA for the CDR3: TGTGCCAGCACCCTCGGGACAGAGTCCTACGAGCAGTACTTC. Protein sequence: CASTLGTESYEQYF.

This clone was detected a few times. The chain recombines TRBV5-1 with TRBJ2-5; 8 nucleotides agree with TRBD2. The CDR3 is 14 amino acids. The germline V gene has CDR1 SGHRS and CDR2 YFSETQ. V was clipped by 4 bases and J by 1 base; unmatched bases: 3. CDR3 sequence reads: CASSLTSAQETQYF. DNA of the CDR3: TGCGCCAGCAGCCTGACTAGCGCCCAAGAGACCCAGTACTTC.

The rearrangement joins TRBV2 to TRBJ2-3, with 7 positions matching TRBD1. The CDR3 totals 15 residues. Germline V gene lookup returns CDR1 SNHLY and CDR2 FYNNEI. V lost 3 bases to trimming and J lost 4 bases; unmatched junction nucleotides: 7. The CDR3 region has the DNA TGTGCCAGCAGTGATACGCAGGGGGTGCCAGATACGCAGTATTTT. This encodes CASSDTQGVPDTQYF. Together with reference TRBV2 and TRBJ2-3, the CDR3 gives the full variable domain: EPEVTQTPSHQVTQMGQEVILRCVPISNHLYFYWYRQILGQKVEFLVSFYNNEISEKSEIFDDQFSVERPDGSNFTLKIRSTKLEDSAMYFCASSDTQGVPDTQYFGPGTRLTVL.

This chain joins TRBV30 and TRBJ2-2; 7 bases fit TRBD1. V lost 4 bases, J lost 4 bases, and 9 bases stayed unmatched. The CDR3 consists of 15 residues. Germline lookup yields CDR1 GTSNPN and CDR2 SVGIG (reference sequence). The CDR3 spells CAWTVDRVGTGELFF. CDR3 bases: TGTGCCTGGACCGTCGACAGGGTCGGCACCGGGGAGCTGTTTTTT.